The present entry profiles one T cell receptor (beta chain) with its context. Its specificity is not known. Primers for the PCR totalled 60 Vbeta and 13 Jbeta. Clones were sequenced by immunoSEQ multiplex PCR, and TCRdb holds only the in-frame ones, with some missing. The data show 93,000 or so clones, around 65% seen once. The data derive from a study of cytomegalovirus exposure and HLA in healthy donors. The germline V gene has CDR1 SGHTA and CDR2 FQGNSA. V shed 4 bases and J 3 bases; nucleotides not matched to a gene: 11. CDR3 length: 16 residues. Study outcomes and limitations: Clonal expansion, a later analysis showed, was greater in HLA-associated TCR beta chains than in equally common others.

The chain uses TRBV7-2 and TRBJ2-7, with TRBD2 identical over 8 bases. This TCR was recovered from a woman aged 45-65 years in good health and CMV-seronegative. Sequencing used PBMCs. This CDR3 is CASSSSGLASLYEQYF. The CDR3 DNA sequence: TGTGCCAGCAGCTCCTCAGGACTAGCCTCCCTCTACGAGCAGTACTTC.